This passage covers 15 T cell receptor beta chains from one sample sequenced in a study of Graves' ophthalmopathy and Graves' hyperthyroidism. The study amplified TCR beta CDR3 regions using RNA transcripts. Second-round multiplex PCR followed a first-round RT-PCR using HTBI primers. Each CDR3 protein gets one entry after TCRdb re-called the multiplex PCR reads with MiXCR. Seen here are approximately 1.2 million distinct CDR3 sequences, 35% to 40% observed once, and the top ten hold over 8.5%. The sequencing sample was made of peripheral blood or thyroid tissue (not recorded which). The receptors come from an adult man with Graves' hyperthyroidism.

This chain connects TRBV10-3 to TRBJ1-6, with D possibly matching TRBD1 (6 bases). The CDR3 length is 17 residues. V lost 6 bases, J lost 6 bases, and 21 bases lay in between. The germline V gene has CDR1 ENHRY and CDR2 SYGVKD. CDR3 DNA sequence: TGTGCCATCAGGGGGGGCCAGACCGGGACAATTAATTCACCCCTCCACTTT. Encoded protein: CAIRGGQTGTINSPLHF.

This clonotype was seen only once. The CDR3 loop is CASSQEGMGDTEAFF. The CDR3 DNA follows: TGTGCCAGCAGCCAAGAAGGGATGGGGGACACTGAAGCTTTCTTT. The V gene is TRBV3-1, the J gene TRBJ1-1; perhaps TRBD1 as D (5 bases). V was shortened by 0 bases and J by 3 bases, with 11 bases between the two germline ends. The length of the CDR3 is 15 residues. Germline CDR1 LGHDT, CDR2 YNNKEL (reference sequence).

This clonotype was counted ten times or more. V and J are TRBV20-1 and TRBJ2-7; D is possibly TRBD1 (5 bases). The germline V gene has CDR1 DFQATT and CDR2 SNEGSKA (reference sequence). V lost 5 bases to trimming and J lost 4 bases, with 12 bases between them. This CDR3 is 12 amino acids long. This CDR3 reads CSAPKGPYEQYF. The CDR3 bases are TGCAGTGCTCCAAAGGGGCCTTACGAGCAGTACTTC.

The chain joins TRBV7-9 to TRBJ2-7, with D hard to call. The CDR3 extends over 11 amino acids. Per the germline V gene, CDR1 is SEHNR and CDR2 is FQNEAQ (reference sequence). Trimming left V 4 bases short and J 9 bases short, with 10 bases between. The CDR3 nucleotides read TGTGCCAGCAGCTCTGTGCACACGCAGTACTTC. This gives the protein CASSSVHTQYF.

This clonotype has a single count. The chain is built from TRBV29-1 and TRBJ2-6, with D possibly matching TRBD1 (7 bases). Trimming stripped 7 bases from V and 0 bases from J, with 16 bases between. The CDR3 has 16 amino acids. Germline CDR1 reads SQVTM; CDR2 reads ANQGSEA. In DNA form, the CDR3 reads TGCAGCGCATCGGGCAGGGGGGCCTCTGGGGCCAACGTCCTGACTTTC. It codes for CSASGRGASGANVLTF. Drawing the rest from reference TRBV29-1 and TRBJ2-6, the complete variable domain is SAVISQKPSRDICQRGTSLTIQCQVDSQVTMMFWYRQQPGQSLTLIATANQGSEATYESGFVIDKFPISRPNLTFSTLTVSNMSPEDSSIYLCSASGRGASGANVLTFGAGSRLTVL.

This clonotype has ten or more counts. The V and J genes are TRBV14 and TRBJ1-1; D is unclear. Per the germline V gene, CDR1 is SGHDN and CDR2 is FVKESK. The CDR3 spans 10 residues. V was pared by 3 bases and J by 8 bases, with 4 bases between. CDR3 region: CASSQGEAFF. The CDR3 region has the DNA TGTGCCAGCAGCCAGGGGGAAGCTTTCTTT.

The table lists this clonotype with a few counts. A read error may explain this, as a much larger clone is one base away. The chain carries TRBV7-2 and TRBJ2-5; tentative D call: TRBD1 (6 bases). This CDR3 is built from 14 residues. Germline V CDR1 and CDR2: SGHTA, FQGNSA. The ends were cut back, 1 base at V and 7 bases at J, with 13 bases in the middle. The CDR3, as DNA: TGTGCCAGCAGCTTAGAAACAGGGTGGTCGACCCAGTACTTC. Encoded protein: CASSLETGWSTQYF.

The chain links TRBV5-4 to TRBJ1-2, with 7 positions matching TRBD1. This CDR3 spans 14 amino acids. V lost 1 base, J lost 3 bases, and 3 bases stayed unmatched. Germline CDR1 is SGHNT and CDR2 is YYREEE (reference sequence). This CDR3 reads CASSLKGADYGYTF. CDR3 coding DNA: TGTGCCAGCAGCTTGAAGGGGGCGGACTATGGCTACACCTTC.

There are many counts of this clonotype. This sequence joins TRBV24-1 and TRBJ2-5, with D possibly TRBD2 on 6 matching bases. Germline V CDR1 and CDR2: KGHDR, SFDVKD. Trimming shortened V by 4 bases and J by 2 bases, and 10 bases separated the two germline ends. CDR3 length: 14 amino acids. The CDR3 here is CATSEGGPQETQYF. CDR3 sequence (DNA): TGTGCCACCAGTGAAGGAGGGCCACAAGAGACCCAGTACTTC.

The chain recombines TRBV2 with TRBJ2-7, with TRBD1 as a possible D gene (6 bases). V lost 7 bases, J lost 6 bases, and 16 bases lay in between. The CDR3 totals 13 residues. Per germline, CDR1 SNHLY and CDR2 FYNNEI. Written as DNA, the CDR3 is TGTGCCAGCACCCCAGGAGTAGGGGGCGAGCAGTACTTC. Translation: CASTPGVGGEQYF.

There are many counts of this clonotype. The chain combines TRBV20-1 with TRBJ1-5; D gene unclear. This CDR3 has 12 amino acids. V lost 7 bases, J lost 3 bases, and 10 bases lay in between. The germline V gene has CDR1 DFQATT and CDR2 SNEGSKA (reference sequence). DNA for the CDR3: TGCAGTGTGGTACAGAACAATCAGCCCCAGCATTTT. As protein: CSVVQNNQPQHF.

This clonotype has at least ten counts. V and J are TRBV13 and TRBJ2-5, with TRBD2 as a possible D gene (5 bases). With 2 bases removed from V and 0 bases from J, the gap between germline ends came to 7 bases. Germline values: CDR1 PRHDT, CDR2 FYEKMQ (reference sequence). This CDR3 contains 14 residues. This chain's CDR3 is CASSLRADQETQYF. The CDR3, as DNA: TGTGCCAGCAGCTTACGAGCGGACCAAGAGACCCAGTACTTC.

In this sample, this clonotype turned up a few times. Just one base apart from a much larger clone, this may be a read error. This chain links TRBV29-1 with TRBJ2-7; TRBD2 matches 7 bases. The CDR3 totals 16 residues. Germline loops: CDR1 SQVTM, CDR2 ANQGSEA. V shed 3 bases and J 4 bases; nucleotides not matched to a gene: 15. CDR3 region: CSVEGETGGRAYEQYF. As DNA, the CDR3 is TGCAGCGTTGAGGGGGAGACGGGAGGCAGGGCGTACGAGCAGTACTTC.

The chain carries TRBV29-1 and TRBJ1-2, with a weak D call TRBD1 (5 bases). Germline CDR1 is SQVTM and CDR2 is ANQGSEA. Trimming took off 4 bases at V and 3 bases at J, with 12 bases between the two ends. This CDR3 comprises 13 residues. CDR3 amino acids: CSVVPGDHYGYTF. The CDR3 DNA reads TGCAGCGTTGTGCCCGGGGACCACTATGGCTACACCTTC.

The chain joins TRBV29-1 to TRBJ1-1; D is ambiguous. Germline V lookup: CDR1 SQVTM, CDR2 ANQGSEA. There are 11 residues in the CDR3. V was shortened by 7 bases and J by 6 bases, with 12 bases between the two germline ends. CDR3 sequence: CSANGKSEAFF. CDR3 DNA sequence: TGCAGCGCCAACGGGAAGTCTGAAGCTTTCTTT. The full variable domain, completed using reference TRBV29-1 and TRBJ1-1, is SAVISQKPSRDICQRGTSLTIQCQVDSQVTMMFWYRQQPGQSLTLIATANQGSEATYESGFVIDKFPISRPNLTFSTLTVSNMSPEDSSIYLCSANGKSEAFFGQGTRLTVV.